This entry concerns a single T cell receptor (beta chain). Its matching antigen is unknown. This sample was included in a study of CD8 T cells in ankylosing spondylitis. Points from the study as a whole: Disease-associated clones were CD8+ and fairly uncommon in peripheral blood.

V gave up 6 bases and J gave up 5 bases; unmatched junction bases: 12. This CDR3 contains 15 residues. Germline CDR1 reads DFQATT; CDR2 reads SNEGSKA (reference sequence). Quantitative barcoded 5'-RACE was used to prepare TCR beta libraries. TCRdb re-called the 5' RACE reads through MiXCR, storing one row per CDR3 protein. The data contain about 240,000 distinct CDR3 sequences, 8% to 9.5% of them singletons. The clonotype originates from a male donor with ankylosing spondylitis or in good health (not recorded which). The sample comprised blood, either unsorted or a sorted T cell fraction (not recorded which). The J gene is TRBJ2-2, the V gene TRBV20-1, with 7 positions matching TRBD1. The CDR3 DNA reads as TGCAGTGCGACGAGACAGGGACGGAGGACCGGGGAGCTGTTTTTT. Its translation is CSATRQGRRTGELFF.